A selection of T cell receptor beta chains follows, all from one sample in a study of blood T cell repertoires in COVID-19. The method was immunoSEQ multiplex PCR; TCRdb's version includes in-frame clones alone and lacks a portion of them. The data contain some 240,000 clones, approximately 91% of them singletons. Material: peripheral blood. The receptors originated from a man aged 55-75 years who had recovered from COVID-19. The CDR3 runs from the conserved cysteine through the conserved F or W. The D gene is left open where the match is weak. The size of a clone is reported for some rows only, either as once, few or many, or as a class for expanded clones.

TRBV7-3	.	TRBJ2-2	15	TRBD1	TGTGCCAGCAGCCCGCGGACAGGGCGAACCGGGGAGCTGTTTTTT	CASSPRTGRTGELFF
TRBV5-4	.	TRBJ2-5	14	.	TGTGCCAGCAGCTTTTGGCAGGCGGGAGAGACCCAGTACTTC	CASSFWQAGETQYF
TRBV29-1	.	TRBJ2-3	13	.	TGCAGCGTTCGGAACAGGGCAACAGATACGCAGTATTTT	CSVRNRATDTQYF
TRBV15	.	TRBJ1-3	14	.	TGTGCCACCAGCCTGGCGGGGGGCCCGCACACCATATATTTT	CATSLAGGPHTIYF
TRBV6-5	.	TRBJ2-3	14	TRBD2	TGTGCCAGCACTAGCGGGGGGGCCATAGATACGCAGTATTTT	CASTSGGAIDTQYF
TRBV3-1/TRBV3-2	.	TRBJ2-5	15	TRBD2	TGTGCCAGCAGCCCGCTAGCGGGGGGTTACGTGACCCAGTACTTC	CASSPLAGGYVTQYF
TRBV11-2	.	TRBJ1-1	16	.	TGTGCCAGCAGCTTTGGGGGGTCACGGACCCCGCTAGGAGCTTTCTTT	CASSFGGSRTPLGAFF
TRBV19	few	TRBJ2-3	12	.	TGTGCCAGTAGTATAGACCGAGATACGCAGTATTTT	CASSIDRDTQYF
TRBV28	.	TRBJ1-5	15	TRBD1	TGTGCCAGCACCGGACAGGGGGCGAGCAATCAGCCCCAGCATTTT	CASTGQGASNQPQHF
TRBV27	.	TRBJ1-2	13	.	TGTGCCAGCAGTTTACGGGGAATCGATGGCTACACCTTC	CASSLRGIDGYTF
TRBV7-3	.	TRBJ2-3	15	.	TGTGCCAGCAGCTTGGGTAGCGACGGGTCAGATACGCAGTATTTT	CASSLGSDGSDTQYF
TRBV20-1	.	TRBJ2-7	11	.	TGCAGTGCTGCGACAGGCTACGAGCAGTACTTC	CSAATGYEQYF
TRBV19	.	TRBJ2-2	15	.	TGTGCCAGTAGTATACAACAGAGTAACACCGGGGAGCTGTTTTTT	CASSIQQSNTGELFF
TRBV4-1	few	TRBJ2-2	15	.	TGCGCCAGCAGCCTCACGACAAGCCGCACCGGGGAGCTGTTTTTT	CASSLTTSRTGELFF
TRBV14	.	TRBJ1-2	12	.	TGTGCCAGCAGCGACAGTAACTATGGCTACACCTTC	CASSDSNYGYTF
TRBV29-1	.	TRBJ2-7	14	TRBD2	TGCAGCGTTCTTCTAACGGGAGGGCTAGGTGAGCAGTACTTC	CSVLLTGGLGEQYF
TRBV29-1	.	TRBJ1-1	13	.	TGCAGCGTTGTCCCCGTTATGAACACTGAAGCTTTCTTT	CSVVPVMNTEAFF
TRBV28	.	TRBJ2-3	14	.	TGTGCCAGCAGTTTAGGGGGGGCCACAGATACGCAGTATTTT	CASSLGGATDTQYF
TRBV5-1	once	TRBJ1-1	15	TRBD1	TGCGCCAGCAGCCTGCGGACAGGGGGGAACACTGAAGCTTTCTTT	CASSLRTGGNTEAFF
TRBV7-9	.	TRBJ2-3	13	.	TGTGCCAGCAGCTTACTTAGCACAGATACGCAGTATTTT	CASSLLSTDTQYF
TRBV19	.	TRBJ2-1	15	.	TGTGCCAGTAGAGCCTTTAGCGGTTCCTACAATGAGCAGTTCTTC	CASRAFSGSYNEQFF
TRBV2	few	TRBJ1-4	15	.	TGTGCCAGCAGTGAGGGGGCACAGGGTGGCGAAAAACTGTTTTTT	CASSEGAQGGEKLFF
TRBV19	.	TRBJ1-5	15	.	TGTGCCAGTAGTATAGGGGTAGGGAGTTTTCAGCCCCAGCATTTT	CASSIGVGSFQPQHF
TRBV5-4	.	TRBJ2-5	13	.	TGTGCCAGCAGCTTTCCAGGCCAAGAGACCCAGTACTTC	CASSFPGQETQYF
TRBV10-3	.	TRBJ2-1	15	TRBD2	TGTGCCATCAGTAGGACTAGCGGGAGAGAAAATGAGCAGTTCTTC	CAISRTSGRENEQFF
TRBV3-1/TRBV3-2	.	TRBJ2-3	16	TRBD2	TGTGCCAGCAGCCGACTAGCGGGGGGCACCACAGATACGCAGTATTTT	CASSRLAGGTTDTQYF
TRBV4-2	.	TRBJ2-3	17	.	TGTGCCAGCAGCCAAGGTGCCGGGGGTTCCTCAGCAGATACGCAGTATTTT	CASSQGAGGSSADTQYF